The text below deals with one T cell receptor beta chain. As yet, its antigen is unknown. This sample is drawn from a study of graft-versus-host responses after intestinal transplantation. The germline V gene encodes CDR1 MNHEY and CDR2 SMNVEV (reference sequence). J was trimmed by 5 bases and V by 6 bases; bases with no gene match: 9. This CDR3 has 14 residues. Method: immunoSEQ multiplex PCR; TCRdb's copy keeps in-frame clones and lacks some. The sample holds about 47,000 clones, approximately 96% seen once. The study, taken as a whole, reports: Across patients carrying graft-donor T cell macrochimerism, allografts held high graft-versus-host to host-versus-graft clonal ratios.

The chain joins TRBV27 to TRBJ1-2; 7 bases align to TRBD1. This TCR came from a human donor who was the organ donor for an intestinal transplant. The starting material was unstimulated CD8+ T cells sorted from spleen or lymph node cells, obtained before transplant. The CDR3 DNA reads TGTGCCAGCAGCACCGGTACAGGGGTTTATGGCTACACCTTC. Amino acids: CASSTGTGVYGYTF.